This T cell receptor beta chain stems from a study of blood T cell repertoires in COVID-19. The length of the CDR3 is 15 residues. The V segment lost 5 bases and the J segment 4 bases; nucleotides outside the gene matches: 9. Germline V gene lookup returns CDR1 KGHSH and CDR2 LQKENI. Assay: immunoSEQ multiplex PCR; the TCRdb copy retains only in-frame clones and omits some. This sample has about 280,000 clones, with 86% found just once. This sequence originates from a woman aged 30 to 39 with active or convalescent COVID-19. Sequenced input: peripheral blood. The V call is TRBV18, the J call TRBJ1-2, with 8 bases aligning to TRBD1. The CDR3 sequence: CASSSTRDRLYGYTF. CDR3 sequence (DNA): TGTGCCAGCTCATCCACCCGGGACAGGCTCTATGGCTACACCTTC. Based on the CDR3 plus reference TRBV18 and TRBJ1-2, the full variable domain is NAGVMQNPRHLVRRRGQEARLRCSPMKGHSHVYWYRQLPEEGLKFMVYLQKENIIDESGMPKERFSAEFPKEGPSILRIQQVVRGDSAAYFCASSSTRDRLYGYTFGSGTRLTVV.